Given below is one TCR beta chain in context. What it recognizes is unknown. This CDR3 comprises 15 residues. V was clipped by 1 base and J by 1 base, with 10 bases between them. CDR1 is SGHTA and CDR2 is FQGNSA in the germline V gene. TCRdb reprocessed the 5' RACE reads with MiXCR, giving one entry per CDR3 protein. The sample contains approximately 250,000 distinct CDR3 sequences, 15% of which appear only once. These data belong to a study of T-cell memory formation after mild COVID-19. Looking at the study overall: TCR clustering was largely donor specific.

Overall study findings and caveats: The study found balanced CD4/CD8 in clones contracting day 15 to 85 and a CD4+ lean in later expanders. In pre-infection memory, a portion of responding clones appeared, which suggested that cross-reactive memory joined. CD4+ contracting clones were mainly CM and EM; CD8+ ones, EMRA.

This chain uses TRBV7-2 with TRBJ1-1; D may be TRBD1 (5 bases). The receptor was derived from an adult woman who had mild COVID-19 (a few samples of this study predate the infection). Cell type and time point are not known. The sample consisted of PBMCs or a T cell subset sorted from them (not recorded which). CDR3 sequence (DNA): TGTGCCAGCAGCTTAGGACAGTGGACGAACACTGAAGCTTTCTTT. Translated, it gives CASSLGQWTNTEAFF.